This TCR beta chain was sequenced for a study of metastatic and nonmetastatic thyroid tumors. As for the study in general: Across blood and tumor or nodule tissue, repertoires from malignant and benign thyroid patients were compared with one another.

Worth noting for this clone: The antigen is unknown.

Thyroid surgery had not been preceded by any treatment in any patient. Study findings and constraints: Malignant thyroid tumors reportedly exceeded benign nodules significantly in TCR beta diversity, with the difference appearing in blood and tumor.

The authors' processing: A papillary thyroid cancer distant-metastasis classifier was built from CDR3 differences across clinicopathological groups. TCRdb reanalyzed the PCR reads via MiXCR. The V and J calls reflect TCRdb's pipeline rather than the authors' work. The table shows 15,000 to 20,000 clones, with 25% to 30% occurring only once. Sequencing used tumor tissue. The TCR sequence derives from a male donor with papillary thyroid cancer or a benign thyroid nodule (not recorded which). Some clones in this sample may be carry-over from other donors' samples.

CDR3 sequence reads: CASSSWEAGGQTGELFF. The CDR3 DNA reads as TGTGCCAGCAGCTCCTGGGAAGCGGGAGGGCAAACCGGGGAGCTGTTTTTT. The chain combines TRBV6-1 with TRBJ2-2; 10 nucleotides line up with TRBD2. V was pared by 6 bases and J by 5 bases, with 12 bases of the junction left unmatched. This CDR3 has 17 amino acids. Germline CDR1 is MNHNS and CDR2 is SASEGT.